Below are 19 T cell receptor beta chains sequenced from a single sample in a study of blood T cell repertoires in COVID-19. Assay used: immunoSEQ multiplex PCR; TCRdb lists only in-frame clones, some missing. The sample shows some 250,000 clones, approximately 83% of them seen only once. The specimen was peripheral blood. Every receptor here comes from a woman older than 75 with acute or convalescent COVID-19.

This clone was observed a single time. In nucleotides, the CDR3 is TGTGCCAGCAGCCAAGGGGGGGGTTATAGCTACGAGCAGTACTTC. The encoded protein is CASSQGGGYSYEQYF. V usage is TRBV3-1 (or the pseudogene TRBV3-2) and J usage is TRBJ2-7; TRBD2 agrees at 7 bases. This CDR3 comprises 15 residues. V lost 1 base and J lost 3; bases outside the gene matches: 6. The germline V gene encodes CDR1 LGHDT and CDR2 YNNKEL (reference sequence).

The chain has TRBV12-5 and TRBJ1-3, with unresolved D. V lost 9 bases to trimming and J lost 6 bases, with 24 bases between them. CDR1 is LGHNT, CDR2 FRNRAP, per germline. The CDR3 totals 16 residues. The CDR3 sequence is CASETLAGREINTIYF. DNA of the CDR3: TGTGCTAGCGAGACCCTCGCAGGAAGAGAGATAAACACCATATATTTT.

This sequence joins TRBV7-3 and TRBJ2-3; perhaps TRBD2 as D (5 bases). V was clipped by 6 bases and J by 4 bases, with 14 bases between them. The CDR3 runs 14 residues. Germline V gives CDR1 SGHTA, CDR2 FQGTGA. The CDR3 loop reads CASRDGVRPDTQYF. The CDR3 DNA sequence: TGTGCCAGCAGGGACGGGGTACGCCCAGATACGCAGTATTTT.

The genes are TRBV29-1 and TRBJ1-4; no clear D gene. This CDR3 is built from 12 residues. With 4 bases removed from V and 7 bases from J, the gap between germline ends came to 10 bases. Germline CDR1 is SQVTM and CDR2 is ANQGSEA. This CDR3 is CSVAGVGEKLFF. CDR3 nucleotide sequence: TGCAGCGTTGCCGGGGTTGGTGAAAAACTGTTTTTT.

The V and J genes are TRBV5-8 and TRBJ1-2; D uncertain. Germline CDR1 SGHTS, CDR2 YDEGEE. Trimming removed 5 bases at V and 9 bases at J, with 20 bases between. The CDR3 is 14 amino acids. The CDR3 reads CASRRAPTRLRYTF. In DNA, the CDR3 is TGTGCCAGCAGGAGGGCCCCAACCAGGCTACGCTACACCTTC. The variable domain in full, with the rest retrieved from reference TRBV5-8 and TRBJ1-2, is EAGVTQSPTHLIKTRGQQATLRCSPISGHTSVYWYQQALGLGLQFLLWYDEGEERNRGNFPPRFSGRQFPNYSSELNVNALELEDSALYLCASRRAPTRLRYTFGSGTRLTVV.

The V gene is TRBV25-1, the J gene TRBJ1-5; D unresolved. Germline CDR1 and CDR2: MGHDK and SYGVNS. The CDR3 is 15 residues long. The V gene lost 1 base and the J gene lost 6 bases, with 13 bases spanning the gap. The CDR3 bases are TGTGCCAGCAGTGAATCGGGAGGCCCCCGTCAGCCCCAGCATTTT. It codes for CASSESGGPRQPQHF.

This chain joins TRBV5-1 and TRBJ2-6; the D gene is possibly TRBD1 (6 bases). Trimming shortened V by 4 bases and J by 4 bases, and 24 bases separated the two germline ends. The V gene's germline CDR1 is SGHRS and CDR2 YFSETQ. This CDR3 comprises 19 residues. CDR3 coding DNA: TGCGCCAGCAGCCCCCGAGGGGGTGCACTGTATGGGGGGGCCAACGTCCTGACTTTC. The encoded protein is CASSPRGGALYGGANVLTF.

The chain employs TRBV18 and TRBJ1-4, with no clear D. Germline V CDR1 and CDR2: KGHSH, LQKENI. The CDR3 has 13 amino acids. The V and J ends lost 8 bases and 4 bases respectively, with 11 bases between them. CDR3 coding DNA: TGTGCCAGCACCCTAGACCTTAATGAAAAACTGTTTTTT. Translating gives CASTLDLNEKLFF.

A few counts support this clone. The rearrangement joins TRBV7-6 to TRBJ2-2; the D gene is possibly TRBD1 (5 bases). Trimming cost V 5 bases and J 6 bases, with 16 bases left between them. CDR1 SGHVS and CDR2 FNYEAQ come from the germline V gene. This CDR3 comprises 15 residues. CDR3 bases: TGTGCCAGCAGCCCCTCTGTGGACATTCCCGGGGAGCTGTTTTTT. The encoded protein is CASSPSVDIPGELFF. The whole variable domain, remainder taken from reference TRBV7-6 and TRBJ2-2, is GAGVSQSPRYKVTKRGQDVALRCDPISGHVSLYWYRQALGQGPEFLTYFNYEAQQDKSGLPNDRFSAERPEGSISTLTIQRTEQRDSAMYRCASSPSVDIPGELFFGEGSRLTVL.

The CDR3 DNA reads as TGTGCCAGCAGCGCCCAGGGACAGGGGACAAGCACAGATACGCAGTATTTT. As protein: CASSAQGQGTSTDTQYF. The chain combines TRBV11-2 with TRBJ2-3; the match to TRBD1 covers 10 bases. The V gene end was trimmed by 5 bases and the J gene end by 0 bases; junction bases not matched to a gene: 8. This CDR3 is built from 17 residues. CDR1 and CDR2 from the germline V gene are SGHAT and FQNNGV.

This chain joins TRBV24-1 and TRBJ1-5; 7 nucleotides align to TRBD1. The CDR3 spans 16 residues. The germline V gene has CDR1 KGHDR and CDR2 SFDVKD. Trimming at V came to 5 bases and at J to 0 bases, leaving 6 bases not matched to a gene. CDR3 amino acids: CATSGGEGASNQPQHF. In DNA, the CDR3 is TGTGCCACCAGTGGTGGCGAGGGGGCTAGCAATCAGCCCCAGCATTTT.

The chain joins TRBV19 to TRBJ1-5; possibly TRBD1 for D (6 bases). Trimming pared 7 bases from V and 1 base from J, leaving 23 bases between. CDR1 and CDR2 (germline): LNHDA, SQIVND (reference sequence). The length of the CDR3 is 18 residues. CDR3 DNA sequence: TGTGCCAGTACCCAGGGGCAGGGAGGGTTTGCGAGCAATCAGCCCCAGCATTTT. As protein: CASTQGQGGFASNQPQHF.

This chain joins TRBV7-9 and TRBJ2-3, with TRBD1 matching 9 bases. The germline V gene has CDR1 SEHNR and CDR2 FQNEAQ (reference sequence). CDR3 length equals 15 residues. V trimming: 6 bases; J trimming: 1 base; junction bases outside the gene matches: 5. In nucleotides, the CDR3 is TGTGCCAGCAGGACAGGGGGTTACGGCACAGATACGCAGTATTTT. Protein: CASRTGGYGTDTQYF.

The chain employs TRBV28 and TRBJ2-7, with 7 bases identical to TRBD1. Germline loops: CDR1 MDHEN, CDR2 SYDVKM. The CDR3 covers 13 residues. The V segment lost 7 bases and the J segment 4 bases; nucleotides outside the gene matches: 7. In DNA, the CDR3 is TGTGCCAGCAAAGACAGGGCGGTTTACGAGCAGTACTTC. It codes for CASKDRAVYEQYF.

The chain employs TRBV10-1 and TRBJ1-3; 9 nucleotides align to TRBD1. Germline CDR1 and CDR2: WNHNN and SYGVQD (reference sequence). The CDR3 covers 16 residues. With 3 bases clipped from V and 2 bases from J, the junction kept 5 bases outside the gene matches. The CDR3 nucleotides are TGCGCCAGCAGTGACTCCGGGACAGGGACTGGAAACACCATATATTTT. Residues: CASSDSGTGTGNTIYF.

The chain's CDR3 is CASQGTGEKLFF. CDR3 DNA: TGTGCCAGCCAGGGGACGGGTGAAAAACTGTTTTTT. This chain joins TRBV28 and TRBJ1-4; tentative D call: TRBD1 (6 bases). The CDR3 is 12 amino acids. V was clipped by 8 bases and J by 7 bases, with 11 bases between them. Germline V gene lookup returns CDR1 MDHEN and CDR2 SYDVKM.

The rearrangement uses TRBV9 and TRBJ1-4, with TRBD1 matching 8 bases. The CDR3 length is 18 residues. Germline values: CDR1 SGDLS, CDR2 YYNGEE. Unmatched junction bases numbered 8, after V lost 0 bases and J lost 1 base. The CDR3 reads CASSVGNRGMVTNEKLFF. In DNA form, the CDR3 reads TGTGCCAGCAGCGTAGGAAACAGGGGGATGGTAACTAATGAAAAACTGTTTTTT.

This chain connects TRBV30 to TRBJ2-2; D possibly corresponds to TRBD1 (5 bases). The ends were cut back, 2 bases at V and 4 bases at J, with 14 bases in the middle. The CDR3 is 15 amino acids. Per the germline V gene, CDR1 is GTSNPN and CDR2 is SVGIG (reference sequence). CDR3 nucleotides: TGTGCCTGGAGTTCAAGGCAAGGGGTCACCGGGGAGCTGTTTTTT. Translation gives CAWSSRQGVTGELFF.

This chain joins TRBV6-5 and TRBJ2-1, with D perhaps TRBD1 (5 bases). The ends were cut back, 5 bases at V and 3 bases at J, with 11 bases in the middle. This CDR3 has 14 amino acids. CDR1 and CDR2 from the germline V gene are MNHEY and SVGAGI. DNA for the CDR3: TGTGCCAGCAGTCGACAGAGGAACTACAATGAGCAGTTCTTC. Amino acid sequence: CASSRQRNYNEQFF.